This record looks at one TCR beta chain sequence and its context. What antigen it recognizes has not been identified. No much larger clonotype is one base removed from it; base qualities were not supplied. CDR1 and CDR2 (MNHEY, SVGAGI) derive from the germline V gene. The CDR3 covers 14 residues, taking in both the cysteine and the phenylalanine. The kept DNA is CDR3 alone, 42 bases in frame from the first base. The junction carries 6 bases between V and J, which are trimmed by 0 bases and 1 base respectively. These data belong to a study of patients and donors after allogeneic stem cell transplantation (dated by TCRdb to 2018 to 2021). Libraries were made using RT-PCR. Sequenced using a NextSeq 550. TCRdb's own reprocessing of the public reads used fastp at Q25 and MiXCR and kept productive beta chains. One record per CDR3 amino acid sequence lists the most common genes and DNA. The sample includes almost 90,000 distinct CDR3 sequences, with approximately 5% observed a single time. Around 2.6% of the sample belongs to the ten largest clones.

The sequence was collected from a human donor who was either an allogeneic HSCT recipient or a stem cell or donor lymphocyte infusion donor (not recorded which). It is not recorded whose cells these are; they may come from a transplant donor. The sequence links TRBV6-5 to TRBJ2-5; no D gene can be assigned with confidence. The material sequenced was blood, either unsorted or a sorted T cell fraction (not recorded which). The DNA is TGTGCCAGCAGTTACTCGTTTGGCCAAGAGACCCAGTACTTC. Its translation reads: CASSYSFGQETQYF.